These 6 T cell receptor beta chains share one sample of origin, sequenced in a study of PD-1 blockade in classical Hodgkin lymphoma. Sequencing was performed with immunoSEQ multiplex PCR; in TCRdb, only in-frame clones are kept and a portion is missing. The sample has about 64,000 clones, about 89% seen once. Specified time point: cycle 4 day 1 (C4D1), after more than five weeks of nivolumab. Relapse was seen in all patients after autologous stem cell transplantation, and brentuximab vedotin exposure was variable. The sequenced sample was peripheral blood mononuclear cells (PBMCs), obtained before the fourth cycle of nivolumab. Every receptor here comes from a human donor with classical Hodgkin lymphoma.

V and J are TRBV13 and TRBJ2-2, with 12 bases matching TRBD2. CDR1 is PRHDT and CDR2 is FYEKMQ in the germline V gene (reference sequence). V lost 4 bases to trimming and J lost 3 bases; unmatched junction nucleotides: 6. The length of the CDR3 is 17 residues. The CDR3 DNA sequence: TGTGCCAGCAGCTCACGACTAGCGGGGGAAGACACCGGGGAGCTGTTTTTT. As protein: CASSSRLAGEDTGELFF.

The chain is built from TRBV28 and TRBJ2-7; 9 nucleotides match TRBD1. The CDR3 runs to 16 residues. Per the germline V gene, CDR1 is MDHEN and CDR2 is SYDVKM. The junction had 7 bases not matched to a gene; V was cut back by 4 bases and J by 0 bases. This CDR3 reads CASSSLTGGNSYEQYF. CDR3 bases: TGTGCCAGCAGTTCTCTGACAGGGGGGAACTCCTACGAGCAGTACTTC.

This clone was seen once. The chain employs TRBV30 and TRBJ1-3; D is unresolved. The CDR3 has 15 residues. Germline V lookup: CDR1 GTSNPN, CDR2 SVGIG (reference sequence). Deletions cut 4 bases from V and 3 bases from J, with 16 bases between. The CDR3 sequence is CAWNLGREGGNTIYF. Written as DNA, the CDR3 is TGTGCCTGGAACCTCGGCCGGGAAGGTGGAAACACCATATATTTT.

The CDR3 sequence is CASTEDGSPGVAGELFF. CDR3 coding DNA: TGTGCCAGCACCGAGGATGGCAGTCCAGGCGTCGCCGGGGAGCTGTTTTTT. The chain employs TRBV7-9 and TRBJ2-2; no clear D gene. Germline V lookup: CDR1 SEHNR, CDR2 FQNEAQ (reference sequence). V lost 7 bases, J lost 6 bases, and 24 bases lay in between. The CDR3 contains 17 residues.

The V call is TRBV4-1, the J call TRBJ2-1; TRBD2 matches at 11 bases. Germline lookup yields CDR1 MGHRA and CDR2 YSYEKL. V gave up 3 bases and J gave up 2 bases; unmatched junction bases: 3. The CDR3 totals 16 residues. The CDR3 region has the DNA TGCGCCAGCAGCCAGGCTAGCGGGGGGCCCTACAATGAGCAGTTCTTC. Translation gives CASSQASGGPYNEQFF.

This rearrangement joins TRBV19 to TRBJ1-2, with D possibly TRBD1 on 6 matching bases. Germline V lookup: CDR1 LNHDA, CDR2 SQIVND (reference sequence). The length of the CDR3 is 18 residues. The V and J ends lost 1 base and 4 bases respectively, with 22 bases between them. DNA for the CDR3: TGTGCCAGTAGTATAGGGGGGCAGGCCCGAAGTTCCCTCTATGGCTACACCTTC. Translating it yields CASSIGGQARSSLYGYTF. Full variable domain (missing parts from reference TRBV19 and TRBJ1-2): DGGITQSPKYLFRKEGQNVTLSCEQNLNHDAMYWYRQDPGQGLRLIYYSQIVNDFQKGDIAEGYSVSREKKESFPLTVTSAQKNPTAFYLCASSIGGQARSSLYGYTFGSGTRLTVV.